These 18 T cell receptor beta chains share one sample of origin, sequenced in a study of cytotoxic CD8 clonotypes in ibrutinib-treated CLL. Repertoires were generated with immunoSEQ multiplex PCR, while TCRdb's copy carries only in-frame clones and drops some. The sample carries around 92,000 clones, roughly 80% recorded once. Sequencing was performed on PBMCs, taken after 24 months of ibrutinib treatment. Receptors originate from a human donor with chronic lymphocytic leukemia.

This rearrangement joins TRBV6-5 to TRBJ1-1; possibly TRBD1 for D (5 bases). CDR3 size: 14 residues. Trimming stripped 6 bases from V and 6 bases from J, with 17 bases between. Germline V CDR1 and CDR2: MNHEY, SVGAGI. Here the CDR3 DNA reads TGTGCCAGCAGCGAACGGGGGAGAAGGGCTGAAGCTTTCTTT. Translating it yields CASSERGRRAEAFF.

This clone was seen only once. The J gene is TRBJ1-5, the V gene TRBV19, with D possibly matching TRBD1 (6 bases). The CDR3 totals 15 residues. Trimming stripped 11 bases from V and 1 base from J, with 18 bases between. The germline CDR1 and CDR2 sequences are LNHDA and SQIVND (reference sequence). CDR3 protein: CAASNRDTSNQPQHF. Here the CDR3 DNA reads TGTGCCGCCTCAAACCGGGACACCAGCAATCAGCCCCAGCATTTT.

This rearrangement joins TRBV10-1 to TRBJ1-1; D is ambiguous. The germline V gene has CDR1 WNHNN and CDR2 SYGVQD (reference sequence). The CDR3 is made up of 13 amino acids. Trimming left V 4 bases short and J 0 bases short, with 6 bases between. As DNA, the CDR3 is TGCGCCAGCAGTGCCGGAATGAACACTGAAGCTTTCTTT. Protein sequence: CASSAGMNTEAFF.

A few counts support this clone. The chain joins TRBV15 to TRBJ1-5; 8 nucleotides align to TRBD1. The CDR3 loop spans 14 amino acids. Germline CDR1 reads LNHNV; CDR2 reads YYDKDF (reference sequence). Germline trimming cut 4 bases from V and 10 bases from J; bases unmatched to any gene: 9. The CDR3 DNA reads as TGTGCCACCAGCACAGGACAGGGCAGGGGACCCCAGCATTTT. Translating it yields CATSTGQGRGPQHF. The full variable domain, completed using reference TRBV15 and TRBJ1-5, is DAMVIQNPRYQVTQFGKPVTLSCSQTLNHNVMYWYQQKSSQAPKLLFHYYDKDFNNEADTPDNFQSRRPNTSFCFLDIRSPGLGDTAMYLCATSTGQGRGPQHFGDGTRLSIL.

The chain uses TRBV5-4 and TRBJ2-7; 11 bases map to TRBD1. With 4 bases clipped from V and 7 bases from J, the junction kept 7 bases outside the gene matches. This CDR3 comprises 14 residues. Germline values: CDR1 SGHNT, CDR2 YYREEE (reference sequence). DNA of the CDR3: TGTGCCAGCAGCATAGGACAGGGGGCGGGTGAGCAGTACTTC. Its translation is CASSIGQGAGEQYF. Drawing the rest from reference TRBV5-4 and TRBJ2-7, the complete variable domain is ETGVTQSPTHLIKTRGQQVTLRCSSQSGHNTVSWYQQALGQGPQFIFQYYREEENGRGNFPPRFSGLQFPNYSSELNVNALELDDSALYLCASSIGQGAGEQYFGPGTRLTVT.

The chain carries TRBV6-5 and TRBJ1-2, with 7 bases that match TRBD1. Germline V gene lookup returns CDR1 MNHEY and CDR2 SVGAGI. The ends lost 2 bases at V and 7 bases at J; junction bases unmatched: 4. The CDR3 loop spans 13 amino acids. In nucleotides, the CDR3 is TGTGCCAGCAGTTACCAGGGGGTCAGTGGCTACACCTTC. Encoded protein: CASSYQGVSGYTF.

The chain links TRBV27 to TRBJ2-1, with D hard to call. V was cut by 6 bases and J by 6 bases, with 12 bases left in between. The germline gives CDR1 MNHEY, CDR2 SMNVEV (reference sequence). This CDR3 spans 13 amino acids. CDR3 residues: CASRFSAGNEQFF. In DNA, the CDR3 is TGTGCCAGCAGGTTTTCGGCAGGCAATGAGCAGTTCTTC.

The chain links TRBV2 to TRBJ1-1; TRBD1 might be the D (5 bases). The CDR3 covers 13 residues. V lost 2 bases, J lost 7 bases, and 11 bases lay in between. CDR1 SNHLY and CDR2 FYNNEI come from the germline V gene. The CDR3 spells CASSESRQGEAFF. The DNA of the CDR3 is TGTGCCAGCAGTGAATCCAGGCAGGGTGAAGCTTTCTTT.

This chain's CDR3 is CATSREEYGYTF. The CDR3 region has the DNA TGTGCCACCAGCAGAGAGGAGTATGGCTACACCTTC. V usage is TRBV15 and J usage is TRBJ1-2; D is undetermined. CDR3 length: 12 amino acids. V lost 0 bases to trimming and J lost 5 bases, with 4 bases between them. Germline CDR1 is LNHNV and CDR2 is YYDKDF (reference sequence).

The chain is built from TRBV11-2 and TRBJ2-1, with D perhaps TRBD1 or TRBD2 (6 bases each). The ends were cut back, 6 bases at V and 7 bases at J, with 16 bases in the middle. CDR1 and CDR2 from the germline V gene are SGHAT and FQNNGV. The CDR3 has 14 amino acids. In DNA, the CDR3 is TGTGCCAGCAGGTTGAGGGGGGCCGGGAATGAGCAGTTCTTC. Its translation: CASRLRGAGNEQFF.

The rearrangement uses TRBV5-4 and TRBJ2-2; D call uncertain. Germline V gene data show CDR1 as SGHNT and CDR2 as YYREEE (reference sequence). V lost 4 bases and J 5 bases, leaving 9 bases between the germline ends. CDR3 length equals 13 residues. The CDR3 is CASSPVQTGELFF. The CDR3 DNA follows: TGTGCCAGCAGCCCCGTCCAAACCGGGGAGCTGTTTTTT.

The CDR3 bases are TGTGCCAGCAGTGAAGCCGGAGTTGGAACAGATACGCAGTATTTT. Amino acids: CASSEAGVGTDTQYF. The chain employs TRBV6-1 and TRBJ2-3, with D hard to call. V was clipped by 0 bases and J by 3 bases, with 10 bases between them. This CDR3 contains 15 residues. Germline V lookup: CDR1 MNHNS, CDR2 SASEGT.

The chain carries TRBV12-2 and TRBJ2-7; the tabulated D call, TRBD2, remains unverified against the DNA. TRBV12-2 is described as a pseudogene. The CDR3 totals 15 residues. The CDR3 region is CASRLAPRGSGEQYF. In nucleotides, the CDR3 is TGTGCAAGTCGCTTAGCGCCGCGAGGTTCGGGTGAGCAGTACTTC.

V is TRBV30 and J is TRBJ2-7; TRBD1 matches 8 bases. The CDR3 loop spans 12 amino acids. Germline CDR1 and CDR2: GTSNPN and SVGIG (reference sequence). V was pared by 0 bases and J by 9 bases, with 4 bases of the junction left unmatched. CDR3: CAWSVPGGRQYF. The CDR3 nucleotides read TGTGCCTGGAGTGTACCAGGGGGCAGGCAGTACTTC.

The V call is TRBV2, the J call TRBJ1-3; no clear D gene. Germline values: CDR1 SNHLY, CDR2 FYNNEI. The V gene lost 6 bases and the J gene lost 1 base, with 13 bases spanning the gap. The CDR3 covers 15 residues. CDR3 bases: TGTGCCAGCAGACAAGTTACAGAGTCTGGAAACACCATATATTTT. Protein product: CASRQVTESGNTIYF.

The gene calls are TRBV5-1 and TRBJ1-2; D may be TRBD1 (6 bases). The germline V gene has CDR1 SGHRS and CDR2 YFSETQ. V lost 4 bases and J 6 bases, leaving 19 bases between the germline ends. CDR3 length: 15 residues. As DNA, the CDR3 is TGCGCCAGCAGCGGAGGACTAGGGGGAGGTAATGGCTACACCTTC. Its translation is CASSGGLGGGNGYTF.

This rearrangement joins TRBV28 to TRBJ2-5; TRBD1 matches 9 bases. The trim removed 3 bases at V and 2 bases at J, leaving 10 bases unmatched. The CDR3 spans 17 residues. Germline loops: CDR1 MDHEN, CDR2 SYDVKM. This CDR3 is CASSFTWDRARQETQYF. DNA of the CDR3: TGTGCCAGCAGTTTTACCTGGGACAGGGCGAGACAAGAGACCCAGTACTTC. Drawing the rest from reference TRBV28 and TRBJ2-5, the complete variable domain is DVKVTQSSRYLVKRTGEKVFLECVQDMDHENMFWYRQDPGLGLRLIYFSYDVKMKEKGDIPEGYSVSREKKERFSLILESASTNQTSMYLCASSFTWDRARQETQYFGPGTRLLVL.

The rearrangement uses TRBV5-1 and TRBJ2-1; 9 nucleotides agree with TRBD2. CDR3 length: 16 amino acids. V was pared by 4 bases and J by 4 bases, with 9 bases of the junction left unmatched. Germline V gene sequence: CDR1 SGHRS, CDR2 YFSETQ. CDR3 amino acids: CASSTGLAGLYNEQFF. In nucleotides, the CDR3 is TGCGCCAGCAGCACCGGTCTAGCGGGACTTTACAATGAGCAGTTCTTC.